The clone carrying this TCR beta chain was found many times. Germline V gene sequence: CDR1 LGHDT, CDR2 YNNKEL (reference sequence). Trimming shortened V by 4 bases and J by 0 bases, and 12 bases separated the two germline ends. CDR3 length equals 15 residues. This sample was included in a study of human T cells and chemical hapten exposure. Study context: Sensitization applied 2% DPC to around 2 cm by around 2 cm of upper inner arm skin.

The time point is: patch test 2, 6 weeks after DPC sensitization. The treatment here: therapeutic diphenylcyclopropenone sensitization with weekly scalp DPC. Researchers extracted total RNA from unfractionated whole blood. Each cDNA molecule in the library carried unique molecular identifiers. TCRdb fed the RACE reads into MiXCR, producing one record per CDR3 protein. Of 35,000 to 55,000 distinct CDR3 sequences listed, more than 9% were seen once; the top ten hold more than 13%. The sample consisted of whole blood, taken in connection with sensitization to the hapten diphenylcyclopropenone (DPC). This TCR was recovered from a woman between 25 and 40 years old with alopecia areata. Some clones in this sample may be carry-over from other donors' samples. The V and J genes are TRBV3-1 and TRBJ1-1, with a weak D call TRBD1 (6 bases). The CDR3, as DNA: TGTGCCAGCAGCCTCAGGGGACATATGAACACTGAAGCTTTCTTT. Translated: CASSLRGHMNTEAFF.